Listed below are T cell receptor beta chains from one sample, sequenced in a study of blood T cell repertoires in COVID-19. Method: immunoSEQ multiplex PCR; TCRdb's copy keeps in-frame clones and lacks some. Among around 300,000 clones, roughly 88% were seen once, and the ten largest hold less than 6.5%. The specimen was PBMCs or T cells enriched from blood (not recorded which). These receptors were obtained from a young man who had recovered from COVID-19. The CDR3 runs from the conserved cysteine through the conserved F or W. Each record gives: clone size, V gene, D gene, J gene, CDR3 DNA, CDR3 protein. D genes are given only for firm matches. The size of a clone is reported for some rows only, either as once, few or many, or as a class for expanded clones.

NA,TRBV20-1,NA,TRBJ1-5,TGCAGTGGGGGGGGCAATCAGCCCCAGCATTTT,CSGGGNQPQHF
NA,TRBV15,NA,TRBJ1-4,TGTGCCACTGGGCGGGGGCTAGGCGAAAAACTGTTTTTT,CATGRGLGEKLFF
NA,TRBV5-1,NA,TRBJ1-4,TGCGCCAGCAGCTTGGACAGTACCGATGAAAAACTGTTTTTT,CASSLDSTDEKLFF
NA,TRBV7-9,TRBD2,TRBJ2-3,TGTGCCAGCAGCAACCCCCTCACGGGGGGGCGGGTAGATACGCAGTATTTT,CASSNPLTGGRVDTQYF
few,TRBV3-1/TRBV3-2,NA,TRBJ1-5,TGTGCCAGCAGCCAAGATGCAGGGTCGGATCAGCCCCAGCATTTT,CASSQDAGSDQPQHF
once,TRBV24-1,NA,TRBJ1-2,TGTGCCACCAGTGATCCGGGACACTCCGGTGGCTACACCTTC,CATSDPGHSGGYTF
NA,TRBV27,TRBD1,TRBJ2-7,TGTGCCAGCAGTTTAGTTTCTAGGGACAGGGATCCCTACGAGCAGTACTTC,CASSLVSRDRDPYEQYF
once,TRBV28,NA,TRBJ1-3,TGTGCCAGCAGTCCGCGGGGAGGGTCGATAGGAAACACCATATATTTT,CASSPRGGSIGNTIYF
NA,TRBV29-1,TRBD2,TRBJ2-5,TGCAGCGGGCAACTAGCGAAAGGAGAGACCCAGTACTTC,CSGQLAKGETQYF
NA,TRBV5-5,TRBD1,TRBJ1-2,TGTGCCAGCAGCTTGTTAAGGGGGCAAAATGGCTACACCTTC,CASSLLRGQNGYTF
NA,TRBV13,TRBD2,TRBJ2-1,TGTGCCAGCAGCTTACTTGCTAGCGGGGGGGGCTACAATGAGCAGTTCTTC,CASSLLASGGGYNEQFF
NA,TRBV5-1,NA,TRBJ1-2,TGCGCCAGCAGGCCGGGAACGGGCTATGGCTACACCTTC,CASRPGTGYGYTF
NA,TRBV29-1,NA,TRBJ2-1,TGCAGCGTTGAGTTCCCATCCGGGGGGCAGTTCTTC,CSVEFPSGGQFF
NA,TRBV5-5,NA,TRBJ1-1,TGTGCCAGCAGCTTGGTAGGTTCGGGTTTTACTGAAGCTTTCTTT,CASSLVGSGFTEAFF
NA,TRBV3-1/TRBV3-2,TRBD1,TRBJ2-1,TGTGCCAGCAGCCATCTCGCCGCGGGACAGGGGGACAATGAGCAGTTCTTC,CASSHLAAGQGDNEQFF
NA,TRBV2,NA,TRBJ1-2,TGTGCCGGCTGGGGCAGGGAAGCAGATGGCTACACCTTC,CAGWGREADGYTF
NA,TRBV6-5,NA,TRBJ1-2,TGTGCCAGCAGTTACACAGGGTTTTATGGCTACACCTTC,CASSYTGFYGYTF
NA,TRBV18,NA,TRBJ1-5,TGTGCCAGCTCACCTCCGGGGAGCAATCAGCCCCAGCATTTT,CASSPPGSNQPQHF
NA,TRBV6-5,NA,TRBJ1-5,TGTGCCAGCAGCCCCGGAGGTCAGCCCCAGCATTTT,CASSPGGQPQHF
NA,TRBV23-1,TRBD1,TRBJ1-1,TGCGCCAGCAGTCAATCGATGGACAGGGTGAACACTGAAGCTTTCTTT,CASSQSMDRVNTEAFF
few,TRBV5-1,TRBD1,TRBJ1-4,TGCGCCAGCAGCTTAGGACAGGGGAATGAAAAACTGTTTTTT,CASSLGQGNEKLFF
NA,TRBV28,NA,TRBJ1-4,TGTGCCAGCACCCCCTCCCCGGCGGGGGCCTACGAAAAACTGTTTTTT,CASTPSPAGAYEKLFF
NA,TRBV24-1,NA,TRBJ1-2,TGTGCCACCAGTGCCCGGGACTCTAAAAACTATGGCTACACCTTC,CATSARDSKNYGYTF
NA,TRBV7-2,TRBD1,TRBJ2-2,TGTGCCAGCAGCCCGGCCGACAGGGTAGGGACCGGGGAGCTGTTTTTT,CASSPADRVGTGELFF
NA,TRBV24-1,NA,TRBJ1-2,TGTGCCACCACCCCAGGGTATGGCTACACCTTC,CATTPGYGYTF
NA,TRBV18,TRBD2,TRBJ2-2,TGTGCCAGCTCCCCCGCTGGGCTAGCGGGCAACACCGGGGAGCTGTTTTTT,CASSPAGLAGNTGELFF
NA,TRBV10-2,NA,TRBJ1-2,TGCGCCAGCAGTGAGCGGCAGGGGTACGGCTACACCTTC,CASSERQGYGYTF
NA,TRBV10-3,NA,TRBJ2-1,TGTGCCATCAGTGAGGGTTCAGGGTACAATGAGCAGTTCTTC,CAISEGSGYNEQFF
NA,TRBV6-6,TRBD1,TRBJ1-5,TGTGCCAGCAGGAGACAGGGTTTCGATCAGCCCCAGCATTTT,CASRRQGFDQPQHF
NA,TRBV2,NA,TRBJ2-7,TGTGCCAGCAGGACCCGGTTAGGGGGAGAGCAGTACTTC,CASRTRLGGEQYF
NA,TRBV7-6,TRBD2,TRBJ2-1,TGTGCCAGCAGCTTGGCTAGCGGGGGCTATGCCTACAATGAGCAGTTCTTC,CASSLASGGYAYNEQFF
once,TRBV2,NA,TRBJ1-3,TGTGCCAGCCGGCGGGGCTCAGGGTGGGACACCATATATTTT,CASRRGSGWDTIYF
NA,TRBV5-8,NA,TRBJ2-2,TGTGCCAGCAGCTTGGCCAGATACACCGGGGAGCTGTTTTTT,CASSLARYTGELFF
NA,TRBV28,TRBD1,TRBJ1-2,TGTGCCAGCAGCCCTGGACAGGGTCGAAACTATGGCTACACCTTC,CASSPGQGRNYGYTF
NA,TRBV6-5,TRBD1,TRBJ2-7,TGTGCCAGCAGTACCCGACAGGGTAGCTCCTACGAGCAGTACTTC,CASSTRQGSSYEQYF
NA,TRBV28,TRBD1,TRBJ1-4,TGTGCCAGCAGTTTGAGAACAGGGGGCGAACTGTTTTTT,CASSLRTGGELFF
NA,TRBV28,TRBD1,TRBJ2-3,TGTGCCAGCCCTCCCCGCGGGACAGGGCTCACAGATACGCAGTATTTT,CASPPRGTGLTDTQYF
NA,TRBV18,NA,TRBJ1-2,TGTGCCAGCTCACCGGGGGCAGGATTTAACTATGGCTACACCTTC,CASSPGAGFNYGYTF
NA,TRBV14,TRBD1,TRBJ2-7,TGTGCCAGCAGCCACTTCCCTCCGACAGGGGATAGCTCCTACGAGCAGTACTTC,CASSHFPPTGDSSYEQYF
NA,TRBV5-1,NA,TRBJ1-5,TGCGCCAGCCCCCCCCAGGGTAAGGGAGGTAATCAGCCCCAGCATTTT,CASPPQGKGGNQPQHF
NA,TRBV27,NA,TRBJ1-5,TGTGCCAGCAGGCCAGGGAGCAATCAGCCCCAGCATTTT,CASRPGSNQPQHF
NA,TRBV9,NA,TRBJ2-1,TGTGCCAGCAGCGCCGGTGGAGGGACCAATGAGCAGTTCTTC,CASSAGGGTNEQFF
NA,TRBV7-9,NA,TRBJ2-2,TGTGCCAGCAGCTTAGTTGGGACTAACACCGGGGAGCTGTTTTTT,CASSLVGTNTGELFF
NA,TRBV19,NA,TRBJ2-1,TGTGCCAGCAAAAGGGGGGGCTCCTACAATGAGCAGTTCTTC,CASKRGGSYNEQFF
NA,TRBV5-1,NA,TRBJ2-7,TGCGCCAGCAAGGAGGGGGCTAACTACGAGCAGTACTTC,CASKEGANYEQYF
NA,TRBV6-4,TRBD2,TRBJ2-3,TGTGCCAGCAGTGCTTCTGAGACTAGCAGAGGCACAGATACGCAGTATTTT,CASSASETSRGTDTQYF
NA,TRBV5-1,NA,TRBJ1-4,TGCGCCAGCAGCCCGGGGGGACGGACAACTAATGAAAAACTGTTTTTT,CASSPGGRTTNEKLFF
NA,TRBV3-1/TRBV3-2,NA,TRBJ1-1,TGTGCCAGCAGCCGCGGGACGGACGAAGCTTTCTTT,CASSRGTDEAFF
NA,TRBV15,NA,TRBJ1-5,TGTGCCACCAGCAGAGGGAGGTCAGCTAATCAGCCCCAGCATTTT,CATSRGRSANQPQHF
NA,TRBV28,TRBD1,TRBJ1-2,TGTGCCAGCAGTTCTACGGGACAGGGGATCGGCTATGGCTACACCTTC,CASSSTGQGIGYGYTF
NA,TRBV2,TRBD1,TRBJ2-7,TGTGCCAGCCTTTACAGGGGGCTGGACTACGAGCAGTACTTC,CASLYRGLDYEQYF
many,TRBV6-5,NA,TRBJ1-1,TGTGCCAGCAGCGTCGAATTGAGCGGGAACACTGAAGCTTTCTTT,CASSVELSGNTEAFF
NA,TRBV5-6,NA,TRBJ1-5,TGTGCCAGCAGCAATCGGCGGGGGAATCAGCCCCAGCATTTT,CASSNRRGNQPQHF
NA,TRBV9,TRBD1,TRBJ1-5,TGTGCCAGCAGCGTAGGCGGGACAGTCAATCAGCCCCAGCATTTT,CASSVGGTVNQPQHF
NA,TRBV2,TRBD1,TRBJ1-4,TGTGCCAGCGCTACAGGGGTGGAAAAACTGTTTTTT,CASATGVEKLFF